The clone carrying this T cell receptor beta chain was counted at least ten times. Its matching antigen is unknown. Sequence at one end of the junction differs from germline and may be a read error. The read ends 3 residues shy of where the CDR3 ends; the end is completed using the germline J gene. The method was immunoSEQ multiplex PCR; TCRdb's version includes in-frame clones alone and lacks a portion of them. The sample contains 40,000 to 45,000 clones, none of them singletons. The data were obtained in a study of T cell clonality in common variable immunodeficiency. Study findings and constraints: CVID subjects shared fewer TCRbeta clones than healthy controls did. Reportedly, TCR beta sequences from common variable immunodeficiency showed fewer deletions and N-nucleotide insertions.

The CDR3 covers 15 residues. The germline V gene encodes CDR1 SEHNR and CDR2 FQNEAQ (reference sequence). This chain links TRBV7-9 with TRBJ1-2, with D possibly being TRBD1 (6 bases). The sample comprised peripheral blood mononuclear cells. This receptor was obtained from a person aged 18 to 69 in good health. CDR3: CASSLAGQKGGGYTF. CDR3 DNA (partial): TGTGCCAGCAGCCTAGCGGGACAAAAAGGGGGTGGC.